The present TCR beta chain was sequenced within a study of shared clonotypes between healthy human individuals. Study-wide points: In a few donors, around 5.5% of naive CD4 clonotypes appeared in common. The small donor group covered limited genetic and exposure diversity. On the whole, naive subsets had larger estimated richness than memory subsets had. Deeper or shallower sequencing was expected to change how clonotypes are shared among donors.

To note about this clone: Antigen: not known. Other nucleotide sequences from this sample produce the same CDR3.

TCRdb's copy holds only in-frame clones and misses some; the assay was immunoSEQ multiplex PCR. The sample holds about 2.3 million clones, 85% to 95% seen once. This CDR3 is 11 amino acids long. Germline CDR1 reads MDHEN; CDR2 reads SYDVKM. Trimming took off 3 bases at V and 5 bases at J, with 4 bases between the two ends. The sample was naive CD4+ T cells from PBMCs. The subset: CD45RA+ positively selected. The sequence was collected from a man aged 18 to 29 in good health. Some clones in this sample may be carry-over from other donors' samples. The chain combines TRBV28 with TRBJ1-2; D gene unclear. As DNA, the CDR3 is TGTGCCAGCAGTTTCGATTATGGCTACACCTTC. Its protein is CASSFDYGYTF.